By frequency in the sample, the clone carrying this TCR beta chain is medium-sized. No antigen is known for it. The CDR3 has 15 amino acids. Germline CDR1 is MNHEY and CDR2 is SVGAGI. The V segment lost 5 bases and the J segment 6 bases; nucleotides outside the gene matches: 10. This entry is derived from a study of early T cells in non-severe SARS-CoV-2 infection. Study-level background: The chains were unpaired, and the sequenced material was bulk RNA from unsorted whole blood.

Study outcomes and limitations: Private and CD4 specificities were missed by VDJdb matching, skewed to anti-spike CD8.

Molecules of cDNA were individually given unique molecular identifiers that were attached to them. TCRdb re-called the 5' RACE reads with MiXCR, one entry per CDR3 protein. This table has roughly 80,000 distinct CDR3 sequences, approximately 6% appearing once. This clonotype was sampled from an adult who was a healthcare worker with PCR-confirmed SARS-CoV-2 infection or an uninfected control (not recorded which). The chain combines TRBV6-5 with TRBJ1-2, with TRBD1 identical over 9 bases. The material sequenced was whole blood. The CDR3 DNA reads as TGTGCCAGCAGTCCAATCACCGGGACAGGGAATGGCTACACCTTC. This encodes CASSPITGTGNGYTF.